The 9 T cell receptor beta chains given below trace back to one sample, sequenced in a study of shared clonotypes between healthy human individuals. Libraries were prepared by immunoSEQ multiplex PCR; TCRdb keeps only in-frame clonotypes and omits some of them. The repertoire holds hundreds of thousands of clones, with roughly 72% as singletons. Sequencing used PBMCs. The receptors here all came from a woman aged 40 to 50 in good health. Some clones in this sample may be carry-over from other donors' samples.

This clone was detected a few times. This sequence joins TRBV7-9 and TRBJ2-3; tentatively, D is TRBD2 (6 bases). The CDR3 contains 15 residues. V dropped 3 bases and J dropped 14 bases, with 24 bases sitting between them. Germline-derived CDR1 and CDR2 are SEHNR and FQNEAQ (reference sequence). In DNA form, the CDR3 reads TGTGCCAGCAGCTTGGCAACGGGGGACCCCGGCTCAAGGTATTTT. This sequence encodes CASSLATGDPGSRYF.

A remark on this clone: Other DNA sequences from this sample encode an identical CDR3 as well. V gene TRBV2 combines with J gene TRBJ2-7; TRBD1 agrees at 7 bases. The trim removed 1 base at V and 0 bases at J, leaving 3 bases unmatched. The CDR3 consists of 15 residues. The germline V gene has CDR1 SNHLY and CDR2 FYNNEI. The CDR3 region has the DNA TGTGCCAGCAGTGAAGGGGCAGGGGGCTCCTACGAGCAGTACTTC. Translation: CASSEGAGGSYEQYF.

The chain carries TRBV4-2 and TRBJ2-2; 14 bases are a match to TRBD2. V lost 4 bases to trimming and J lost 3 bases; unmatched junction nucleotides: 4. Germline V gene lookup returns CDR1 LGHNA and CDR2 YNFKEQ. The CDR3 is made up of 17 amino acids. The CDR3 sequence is CASSPRLAGGYTGELFF. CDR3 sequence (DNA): TGTGCCAGCAGCCCCAGACTAGCGGGAGGGTACACCGGGGAGCTGTTTTTT.

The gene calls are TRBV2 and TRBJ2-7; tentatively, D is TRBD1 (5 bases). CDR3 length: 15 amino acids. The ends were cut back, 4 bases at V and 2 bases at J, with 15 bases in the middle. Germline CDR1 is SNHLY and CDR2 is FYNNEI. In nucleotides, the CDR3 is TGTGCCAGCAGTGGTCTTGGGGTAGGGGCCTACGAGCAGTACTTC. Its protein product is CASSGLGVGAYEQYF.

CDR3 region: CSAGTDEKLFF. The DNA for the CDR3 is TGCAGTGCTGGGACAGATGAAAAACTGTTTTTT. The chain uses TRBV20-1 and TRBJ1-4; 7 positions agree with TRBD1. Germline-derived CDR1 and CDR2 are DFQATT and SNEGSKA (reference sequence). CDR3 size: 11 residues. Trimming cost V 5 bases and J 6 bases; bases outside gene matches: 0.

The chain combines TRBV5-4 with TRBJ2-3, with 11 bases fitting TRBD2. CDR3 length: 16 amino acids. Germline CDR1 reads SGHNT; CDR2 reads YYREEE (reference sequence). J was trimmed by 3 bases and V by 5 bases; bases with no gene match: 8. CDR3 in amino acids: CASSIGTSGRTDTQYF. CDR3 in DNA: TGTGCCAGCAGTATCGGGACTAGCGGCCGAACAGATACGCAGTATTTT. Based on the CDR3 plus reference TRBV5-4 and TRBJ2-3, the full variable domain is ETGVTQSPTHLIKTRGQQVTLRCSSQSGHNTVSWYQQALGQGPQFIFQYYREEENGRGNFPPRFSGLQFPNYSSELNVNALELDDSALYLCASSIGTSGRTDTQYFGPGTRLTVL.

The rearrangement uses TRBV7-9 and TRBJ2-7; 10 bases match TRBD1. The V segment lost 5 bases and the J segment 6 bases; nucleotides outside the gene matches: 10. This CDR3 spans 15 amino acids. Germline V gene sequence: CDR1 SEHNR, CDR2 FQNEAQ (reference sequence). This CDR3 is CASSRLRDRGSEQYF. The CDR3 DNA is TGTGCCAGCAGCCGCCTCAGGGACAGGGGATCCGAGCAGTACTTC.

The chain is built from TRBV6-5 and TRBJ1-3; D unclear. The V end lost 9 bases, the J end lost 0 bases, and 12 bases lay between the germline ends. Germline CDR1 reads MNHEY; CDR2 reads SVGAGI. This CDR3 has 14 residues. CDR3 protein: CASSSGNSGNTIYF. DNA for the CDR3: TGTGCCAGTTCTTCAGGAAACTCTGGAAACACCATATATTTT.

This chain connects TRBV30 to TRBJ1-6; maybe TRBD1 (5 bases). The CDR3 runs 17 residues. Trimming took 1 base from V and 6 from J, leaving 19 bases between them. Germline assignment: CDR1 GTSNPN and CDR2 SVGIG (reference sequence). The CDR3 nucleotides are TGTGCCTGGAGTGGATTCCGGGACCCCGGAGGTAATTCACCCCTCCACTTT. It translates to CAWSGFRDPGGNSPLHF. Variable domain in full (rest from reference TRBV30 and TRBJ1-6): SQTIHQWPATLVQPVGSPLSLECTVEGTSNPNLYWYRQAAGRGLQLLFYSVGIGQISSEVPQNLSASRPQDRQFILSSKKLLLSDSGFYLCAWSGFRDPGGNSPLHFGNGTRLTVT.